The 18 T cell receptor beta chains reported below all come from one sample, sequenced in a study of patients and donors after allogeneic stem cell transplantation. TCRdb ran MiXCR on the RT-PCR reads and lists one entry per CDR3 protein. This sample has about a million distinct CDR3 sequences; 18% occur once, and the top ten carry around 6%. Sequences were obtained from blood, either unsorted or a sorted T cell fraction (not recorded which). Receptor source: a human donor who was either an allogeneic HSCT recipient or a stem cell or donor lymphocyte infusion donor (not recorded which). It is not recorded whose cells these are; they may come from a transplant donor.

This clonotype has just a few counts. This sequence joins TRBV5-6 and TRBJ2-7, with D possibly being TRBD1 (5 bases). CDR1 and CDR2 from the germline V gene are SGHDT and YYEEEE. The CDR3 runs to 14 residues. V lost 8 bases, J lost 2 bases, and 17 bases lay in between. The DNA for the CDR3 is TGTGCCAGTCACCAGGCAGGGTTTCCCTACGAGCAGTACTTC. Encoded protein: CASHQAGFPYEQYF.

The chain uses TRBV5-1 and TRBJ1-3, with D perhaps matching TRBD1 (6 bases). The CDR3 totals 15 residues. Germline CDR1 and CDR2: SGHRS and YFSETQ. Between the trimmed V and J ends, which lost 0 bases and 9 bases, there was a span of 16 bases. CDR3 in amino acids: CASSLEDSIGGTIYF. CDR3 bases: TGCGCCAGCAGCTTGGAGGACAGCATTGGGGGCACCATATATTTT.

The chain combines TRBV6-5 with TRBJ1-5; D perhaps matches TRBD1 (5 bases). Trimming removed 4 bases from V and 7 bases from J, with 8 bases in between. There are 12 residues in the CDR3. Germline lookup yields CDR1 MNHEY and CDR2 SVGAGI. The DNA of the CDR3 is TGTGCCAGCAGTTCACCAGGGCAGCCCCAGCATTTT. Its translation: CASSSPGQPQHF.

A note on this clonotype: An end of the junction does not agree with germline; a read error may underlie this. This chain links TRBV20-1 with TRBJ1-5; perhaps TRBD1 as D (5 bases). This CDR3 has 14 amino acids. CDR1 DFQATT and CDR2 SNEGSKA come from the germline V gene (reference sequence). The DNA of the CDR3 is TGCAGTGCTAGAGAGCGGGGCGGCGGGGAGCCCCACCATTTT. Encoded protein: CSARERGGGEPHHF.

This clonotype was detected a few times. The V call is TRBV29-1, the J call TRBJ1-2, with D possibly being TRBD1 (5 bases). The CDR3 is 12 amino acids. Germline lookup yields CDR1 SQVTM and CDR2 ANQGSEA. Between the trimmed V and J ends, which lost 4 bases and 6 bases, there was a span of 12 bases. Here the CDR3 DNA reads TGCAGCGTTGGGGGGACTCTACATGGCTACACCTTC. It is translated as CSVGGTLHGYTF. Looking up the rest from reference TRBV29-1 and TRBJ1-2 gives the full variable domain: SAVISQKPSRDICQRGTSLTIQCQVDSQVTMMFWYRQQPGQSLTLIATANQGSEATYESGFVIDKFPISRPNLTFSTLTVSNMSPEDSSIYLCSVGGTLHGYTFGSGTRLTVV.

This clonotype has only a few counts. This sequence joins TRBV29-1 and TRBJ2-3; the D gene could be TRBD1 or TRBD2 (5 bases each). From germline, CDR1 is SQVTM and CDR2 ANQGSEA. V was cut by 7 bases and J by 2 bases, with 13 bases left in between. The CDR3 is 13 amino acids. The CDR3, as DNA: TGCAGCGCCGGGACCCTTCTCACAGATACGCAGTATTTT. This codes for CSAGTLLTDTQYF.

The chain couples TRBV2 to TRBJ2-1, with D unclear. The CDR3 is 13 amino acids. CDR1 and CDR2 from the germline V gene are SNHLY and FYNNEI. Trimming took 4 bases from V and 1 from J, leaving 5 bases between them. CDR3 bases: TGTGCCAGCAGTGTGGAATCCTACAATGAGCAGTTCTTC. This sequence encodes CASSVESYNEQFF.

The chain has TRBV5-1 and TRBJ2-2; 7 nucleotides agree with TRBD2. The CDR3 has 16 amino acids. The germline V gene has CDR1 SGHRS and CDR2 YFSETQ. J was trimmed by 4 bases and V by 4 bases; bases with no gene match: 10. CDR3 DNA sequence: TGCGCCAGCAGCCTGCTTGGGGAGGGCCGCACCGGGGAGCTGTTTTTT. It specifies CASSLLGEGRTGELFF.

The gene calls are TRBV5-6 and TRBJ1-6; D uncertain. The CDR3 spans 14 residues. Germline assignment: CDR1 SGHDT and CDR2 YYEEEE. The ends were cut back, 1 base at V and 7 bases at J, with 9 bases in the middle. CDR3 bases: TGTGCCAGCAGCTTGTTGGCCTGGAATTCACCCCTCCACTTT. As protein: CASSLLAWNSPLHF.

This clonotype occurred a few times. The chain uses TRBV12-3 or TRBV12-4 and TRBJ2-7, with 11 bases lining up with TRBD2. CDR3 size: 17 residues. With 5 bases clipped from V and 3 bases from J, the junction kept 12 bases outside the gene matches. The DNA of the CDR3 is TGTGCCAGCAGTCCCGGAATCCGACTAGCGGGGAACTACGAGCAGTACTTC. Encoded protein: CASSPGIRLAGNYEQYF.

This clonotype was seen a few times. The genes are TRBV12-3 or TRBV12-4 and TRBJ2-4, with a tentative D call TRBD1 (6 bases). This CDR3 spans 14 amino acids. The V gene lost 2 bases and the J gene lost 4 bases, with 9 bases spanning the gap. The CDR3 reads CASSLSGQKNIQYF. The CDR3 region has the DNA TGTGCCAGCAGTTTAAGTGGACAGAAAAACATTCAGTACTTC.

This clonotype occurred a few times. The V gene is TRBV15, the J gene TRBJ2-3, with D hard to call. V was trimmed by 3 bases and J by 8 bases, leaving 15 bases between them. Germline values: CDR1 LNHNV, CDR2 YYDKDF (reference sequence). The CDR3 has 14 residues. CDR3 DNA: TGTGCCACCAGCAGCGACTTACTCGGCCGTACGCAGTATTTT. Its protein is CATSSDLLGRTQYF.

V usage is TRBV9 and J usage is TRBJ2-2, with D hard to call. Per the germline V gene, CDR1 is SGDLS and CDR2 is YYNGEE. V lost 1 base to trimming and J lost 0 bases, with 4 bases between them. The CDR3 is made up of 14 amino acids. CDR3 nucleotide sequence: TGTGCCAGCAGCGTAACTCCGAACACCGGGGAGCTGTTTTTT. Protein sequence: CASSVTPNTGELFF. The full variable domain, with the rest looked up from reference TRBV9 and TRBJ2-2, is DSGVTQTPKHLITATGQRVTLRCSPRSGDLSVYWYQQSLDQGLQFLIQYYNGEERAKGNILERFSAQQFPDLHSELNLSSLELGDSALYFCASSVTPNTGELFFGEGSRLTVL.

This clonotype was observed a few times. The rearrangement uses TRBV12-3 or TRBV12-4 and TRBJ1-3, with 9 nucleotides matching TRBD1. The trim removed 7 bases at V and 2 bases at J, leaving 9 bases unmatched. The CDR3 totals 16 residues. The CDR3 loop reads CASTIAGQGTGNTIYF. The CDR3 bases are TGTGCCAGCACCATCGCCGGACAGGGGACTGGAAACACCATATATTTT.

This sequence joins TRBV7-3 and TRBJ2-1; weak D call: TRBD2 (5 bases). CDR1 and CDR2 (germline): SGHTA, FQGTGA. V lost 4 bases and J lost 5, with 15 bases in between. CDR3 length equals 15 residues. In nucleotides, the CDR3 is TGTGCCAGCAGCTCCCCGGTGGACTTCCACAATGAGCAGTTCTTC. It codes for CASSSPVDFHNEQFF.

The V call is TRBV18, the J call TRBJ1-3, with a tentative D call TRBD1 (5 bases). CDR1 and CDR2 (germline): KGHSH, LQKENI. CDR3 length: 17 residues. Trimming took 4 bases from V and 3 from J, leaving 19 bases between them. CDR3 bases: TGTGCCAGCTCACTTCCGGGACGCAGTTTAAATGGAAACACCATATATTTT. This gives the protein CASSLPGRSLNGNTIYF.

The chain links TRBV13 to TRBJ1-4, with 8 bases fitting TRBD1. Germline V gene sequence: CDR1 PRHDT, CDR2 FYEKMQ (reference sequence). The CDR3 is made up of 14 amino acids. The V and J ends lost 7 bases and 6 bases, in that order; junction bases with no gene match: 7. The CDR3 loop is CASIRSGGDEKLFF. The CDR3 coding sequence is TGTGCCAGCATCAGATCAGGGGGCGATGAAAAACTGTTTTTT.

V gene TRBV7-9 combines with J gene TRBJ2-7, with D maybe TRBD1 (7 bases). This CDR3 is built from 15 residues. CDR1 and CDR2 from the germline V gene are SEHNR and FQNEAQ (reference sequence). V was shortened by 5 bases and J by 3 bases, with 17 bases between the two germline ends. CDR3 region: CASSLRQGLDYEQYF. DNA for the CDR3: TGTGCCAGCAGCCTAAGACAGGGACTTGACTACGAGCAGTACTTC.